The sequence of this T cell receptor (beta chain) was determined in a study of human T cells and chemical hapten exposure. The time point was: pre-sensitization, week 0. Treatment described: therapeutic diphenylcyclopropenone sensitization with weekly scalp DPC. Sequencing started from total RNA isolated from unfractionated whole blood. Unique molecular identifiers were attached to individual cDNA molecules during library preparation. TCRdb reanalysed the RACE reads using MiXCR and keeps one entry per CDR3 protein. The sample lists fewer than 350,000 distinct CDR3 sequences; approximately 8% were seen once. The CDR3 runs 13 residues. CDR1 SGHDT and CDR2 YYEEEE come from the germline V gene. Trimming shortened V by 2 bases and J by 4 bases, and 9 bases separated the two germline ends.

The rearrangement joins TRBV5-6 to TRBJ1-1; no clear D. This clonotype originated in a young man with alopecia areata. Some clones in this sample may be carry-over from other donors' samples. Here the sequenced sample was whole blood, taken in connection with sensitization to the hapten diphenylcyclopropenone (DPC). Here the CDR3 reads CASSFSSITEAFF. The CDR3 nucleotides are TGTGCCAGCAGCTTTAGCAGTATCACTGAAGCTTTCTTT.